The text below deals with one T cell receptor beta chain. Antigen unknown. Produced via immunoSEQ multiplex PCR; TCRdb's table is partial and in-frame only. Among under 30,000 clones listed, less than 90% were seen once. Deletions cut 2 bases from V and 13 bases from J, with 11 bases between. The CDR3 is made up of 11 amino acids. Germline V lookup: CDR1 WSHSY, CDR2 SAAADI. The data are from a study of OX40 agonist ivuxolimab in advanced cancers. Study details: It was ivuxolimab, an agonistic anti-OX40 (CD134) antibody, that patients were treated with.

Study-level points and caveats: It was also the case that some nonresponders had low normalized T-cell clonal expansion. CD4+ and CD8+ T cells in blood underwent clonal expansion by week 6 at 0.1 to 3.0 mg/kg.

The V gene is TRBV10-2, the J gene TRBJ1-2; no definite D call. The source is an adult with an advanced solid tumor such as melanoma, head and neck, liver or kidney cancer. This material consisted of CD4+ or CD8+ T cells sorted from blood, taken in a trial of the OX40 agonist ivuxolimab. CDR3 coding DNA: TGCGCCAGCAGTGAGGGTGACACCGGCACCTTC. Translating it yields CASSEGDTGTF.